This T cell receptor (beta chain) was sequenced for a study of cytomegalovirus exposure and HLA in healthy donors. The study's findings and limits: A classifier reportedly called cytomegalovirus status with high sensitivity and specificity. It emerged from a later analysis that several of the most significant clusters appeared to be linked to common viral pathogens. A later analysis linked a missense DCLRE1C variant to TCR beta V- and J-gene trimming. It was likely that a cluster of highly shared sequence variants was a sequencing artifact.

This clone was detected only a few times. Its antigen is not known. CDR1 and CDR2 from the germline V gene are MGHRA and YSYEKL. The CDR3 loop spans 15 amino acids. Trimming cost V 0 bases and J 11 bases, with 14 bases left between them. 60 Vbeta and 13 Jbeta primers were used in PCR. Sequencing used immunoSEQ multiplex PCR; TCRdb keeps in-frame clones, though not all of them. The data show tens of thousands of clones, with approximately 69% seen just once and 5.5% to 6% held by the top ten. Sequencing input: PBMCs. The rearrangement joins TRBV4-1 to TRBJ1-6, with D possibly TRBD1 on 6 matching bases. This clonotype originated in a boy aged 5-17 years in good health and CMV-seropositive. CDR3 amino acids: CASSQEGARVTPLHF. CDR3 DNA: TGCGCCAGCAGCCAAGAGGGGGCTAGAGTTACACCCCTCCACTTT.